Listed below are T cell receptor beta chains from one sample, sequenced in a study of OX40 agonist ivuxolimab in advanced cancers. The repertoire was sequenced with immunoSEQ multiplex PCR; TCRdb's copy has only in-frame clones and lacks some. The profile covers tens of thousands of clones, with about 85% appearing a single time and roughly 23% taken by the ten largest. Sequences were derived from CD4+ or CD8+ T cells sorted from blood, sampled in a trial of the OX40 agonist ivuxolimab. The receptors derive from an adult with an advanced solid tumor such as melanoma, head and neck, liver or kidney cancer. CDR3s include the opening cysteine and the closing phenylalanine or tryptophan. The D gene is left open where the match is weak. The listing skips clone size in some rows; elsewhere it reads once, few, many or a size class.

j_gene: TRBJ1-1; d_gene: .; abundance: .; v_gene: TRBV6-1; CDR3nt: TGTGCCAGCAACTTGGCTGAGAACACTGAAGCTTTCTTT; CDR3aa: CASNLAENTEAFF
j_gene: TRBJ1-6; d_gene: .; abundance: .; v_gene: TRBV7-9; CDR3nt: TGTGCCAGCAGCCCACAGAATTCACCCCTCCACTTT; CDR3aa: CASSPQNSPLHF
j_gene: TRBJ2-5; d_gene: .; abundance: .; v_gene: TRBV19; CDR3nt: TGTGCCAGTAGAACGGGCGGGGTTGAGACCCAGTACTTC; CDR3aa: CASRTGGVETQYF
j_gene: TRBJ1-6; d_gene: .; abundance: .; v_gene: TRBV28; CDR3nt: TGTGCCAGCAGCCTAGGGACGGCCAATTCACCCCTCCACTTT; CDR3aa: CASSLGTANSPLHF
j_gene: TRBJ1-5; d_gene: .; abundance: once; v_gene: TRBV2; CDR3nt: TGTGCCAGCAGTGATCGAGGTAATAGCAATCAGCCCCAGCATTTT; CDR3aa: CASSDRGNSNQPQHF
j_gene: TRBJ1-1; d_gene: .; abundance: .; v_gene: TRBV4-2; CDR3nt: TGTGCCAGCAGCCAACCCCCCAGGGCAGGGGTGGACACTGAAGCTTTCTTT; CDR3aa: CASSQPPRAGVDTEAFF
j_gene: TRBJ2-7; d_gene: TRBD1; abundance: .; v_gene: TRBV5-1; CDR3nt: TGCGCCAGCAGCCCTCGGACAGGGGGCTTCGTTTCCTACGAGCAGTACTTC; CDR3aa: CASSPRTGGFVSYEQYF
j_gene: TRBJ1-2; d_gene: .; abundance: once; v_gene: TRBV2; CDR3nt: TGTGCCAGCAGAGCCCAAAAGGGCGCTAACTATGGCTACACCTTC; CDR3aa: CASRAQKGANYGYTF
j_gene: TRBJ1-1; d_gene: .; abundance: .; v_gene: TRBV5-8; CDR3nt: TGTGCCAGCAGCTCCGGTCCGTGGGTGAACACTGAAGCTTTCTTT; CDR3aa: CASSSGPWVNTEAFF
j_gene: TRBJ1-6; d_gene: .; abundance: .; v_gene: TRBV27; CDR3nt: TGTGCCAGCAGTTTGACAGCCTTGGGTTCACCCCTCCACTTT; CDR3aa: CASSLTALGSPLHF
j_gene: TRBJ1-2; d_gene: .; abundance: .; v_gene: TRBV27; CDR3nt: TGTGCCAGCAGGACGCAGGGAAACTATGGCTACACCTTC; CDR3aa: CASRTQGNYGYTF
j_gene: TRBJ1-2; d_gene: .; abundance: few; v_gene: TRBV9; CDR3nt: TGTGCCAGCAGCGTAGAGGAACATGGCTACACCTTC; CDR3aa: CASSVEEHGYTF
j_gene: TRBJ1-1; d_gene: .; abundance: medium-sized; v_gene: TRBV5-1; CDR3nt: TGCGCCAGCAGCGCCGGGCTTTACAAGAACACTGAAGCTTTCTTT; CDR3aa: CASSAGLYKNTEAFF
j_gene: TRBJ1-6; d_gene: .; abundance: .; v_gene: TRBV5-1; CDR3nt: TGCGCCAGCAGCTTGGACGGACCCCTCCACTTT; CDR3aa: CASSLDGPLHF
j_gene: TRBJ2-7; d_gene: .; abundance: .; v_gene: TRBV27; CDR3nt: TGTGCCAGCAGTTTCTGGGCTAGCGCGCTACCGGGCGAGCAGTACTTC; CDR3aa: CASSFWASALPGEQYF
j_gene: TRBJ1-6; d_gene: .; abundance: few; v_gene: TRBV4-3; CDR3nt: TGCGCCAGCAGCCGAGAGACCGGGAATTCACCCCTCCACTTT; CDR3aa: CASSRETGNSPLHF
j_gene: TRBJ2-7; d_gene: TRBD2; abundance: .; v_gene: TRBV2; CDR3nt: TGTGCCAGCAGTGGTGGACTAGCGGACCTGGGGCAGTACTTC; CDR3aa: CASSGGLADLGQYF
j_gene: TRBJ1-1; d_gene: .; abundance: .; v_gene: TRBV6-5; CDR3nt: TGTGCCAGCAGTTACGGTCGGGGGCCGAACACTGAAGCTTTCTTT; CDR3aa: CASSYGRGPNTEAFF
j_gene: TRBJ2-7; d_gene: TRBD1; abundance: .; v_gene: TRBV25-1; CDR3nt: TGTGCCAGCAGTGGCGGGACAGGCTCCTACGAGCAGTACTTC; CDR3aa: CASSGGTGSYEQYF
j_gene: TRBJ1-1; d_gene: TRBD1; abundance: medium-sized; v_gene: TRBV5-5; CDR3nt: TGTGCCAGCAGCTTGGAGGGGGCTATGAACACTGAAGCTTTCTTT; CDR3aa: CASSLEGAMNTEAFF
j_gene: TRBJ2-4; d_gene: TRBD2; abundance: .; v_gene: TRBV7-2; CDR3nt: TGTGCCAGCAGCCCCGGGACTAGCCTATGGAACATTCAGTACTTC; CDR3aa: CASSPGTSLWNIQYF
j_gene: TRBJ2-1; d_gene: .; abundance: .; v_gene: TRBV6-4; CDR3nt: TGTGCCAGCAGTGATCACGGGGACCTACGCTCCTACAATGAGCAGTTCTTC; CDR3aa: CASSDHGDLRSYNEQFF
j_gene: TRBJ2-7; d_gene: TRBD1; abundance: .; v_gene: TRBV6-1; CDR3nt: TGTGCCAGCAGGATCGGACAGGGGCCCGCCTACGAGCAGTACTTC; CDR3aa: CASRIGQGPAYEQYF
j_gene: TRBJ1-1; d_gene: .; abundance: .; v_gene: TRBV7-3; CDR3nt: TGTGCCAGCAGCTTAGAAGCGGGTGGGGTCACTGAAGCTTTCTTT; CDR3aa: CASSLEAGGVTEAFF
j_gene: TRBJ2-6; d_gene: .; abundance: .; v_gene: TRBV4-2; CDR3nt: TGTGCCAGCGGCAAGAATAAGGACGTCCTGACTTTC; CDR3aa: CASGKNKDVLTF
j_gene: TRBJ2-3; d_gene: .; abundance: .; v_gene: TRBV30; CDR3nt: TGTGCCTGGAGTGTAAAGGACACAGATACGCAGTATTTT; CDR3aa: CAWSVKDTDTQYF
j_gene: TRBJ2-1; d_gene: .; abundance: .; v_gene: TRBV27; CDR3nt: TGTGCCAGCAGGGAGGGTAACTACAATGAGCAGTTCTTC; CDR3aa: CASREGNYNEQFF
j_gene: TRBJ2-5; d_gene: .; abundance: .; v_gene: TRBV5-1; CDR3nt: TGCGCCAGCCACCCAGGGATTGAAATCCAAGAGACCCAGTACTTC; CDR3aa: CASHPGIEIQETQYF
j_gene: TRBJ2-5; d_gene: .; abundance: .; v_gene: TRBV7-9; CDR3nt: TGTGCCAGCAGCTCGACAGTTCAACAAGAGACCCAGTACTTC; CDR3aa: CASSSTVQQETQYF
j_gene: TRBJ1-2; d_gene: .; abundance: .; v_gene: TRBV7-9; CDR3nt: TGTGCCAGCAGCCTGCGCGCGGGTGGCTACACCTTC; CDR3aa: CASSLRAGGYTF
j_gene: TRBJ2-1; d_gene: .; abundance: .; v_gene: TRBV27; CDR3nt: TGTGCCAGCAGTTTATCTTACCGATACAATGAGCAGTTCTTC; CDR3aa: CASSLSYRYNEQFF
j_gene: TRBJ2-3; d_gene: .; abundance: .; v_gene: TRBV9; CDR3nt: TGTGCCAGCAGCTTGGGGGGAGCGCACATAGTGACAGATACGCAGTATTTT; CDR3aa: CASSLGGAHIVTDTQYF
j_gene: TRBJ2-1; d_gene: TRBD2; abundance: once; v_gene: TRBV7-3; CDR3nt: TGTGCCAGCAGCTTACTAGCGGGAGCGTTTAATGAGCAGTTCTTC; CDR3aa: CASSLLAGAFNEQFF
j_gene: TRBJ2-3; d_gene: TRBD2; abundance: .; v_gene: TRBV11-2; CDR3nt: TGTGCCAGCAGCCACGTGACTAGCGGGAGTGCAGATACGCAGTATTTT; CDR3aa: CASSHVTSGSADTQYF
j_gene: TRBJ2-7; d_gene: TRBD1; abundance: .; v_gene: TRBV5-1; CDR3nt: TGCGCCAGCAGCTTGGAGTGGGACAGGGTCTACGAGCAGTACTTC; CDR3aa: CASSLEWDRVYEQYF
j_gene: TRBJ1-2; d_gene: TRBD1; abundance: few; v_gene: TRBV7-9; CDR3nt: TGTGCCAGCAGCTCAACGCAACAGGGGAAGTTGTATGGCTACACCTTC; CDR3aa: CASSSTQQGKLYGYTF
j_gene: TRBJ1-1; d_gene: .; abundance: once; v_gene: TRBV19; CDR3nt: TGTGCCAGTAGTATCAGTGGGGGGGGGAACACTGAAGCTTTCTTT; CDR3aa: CASSISGGGNTEAFF